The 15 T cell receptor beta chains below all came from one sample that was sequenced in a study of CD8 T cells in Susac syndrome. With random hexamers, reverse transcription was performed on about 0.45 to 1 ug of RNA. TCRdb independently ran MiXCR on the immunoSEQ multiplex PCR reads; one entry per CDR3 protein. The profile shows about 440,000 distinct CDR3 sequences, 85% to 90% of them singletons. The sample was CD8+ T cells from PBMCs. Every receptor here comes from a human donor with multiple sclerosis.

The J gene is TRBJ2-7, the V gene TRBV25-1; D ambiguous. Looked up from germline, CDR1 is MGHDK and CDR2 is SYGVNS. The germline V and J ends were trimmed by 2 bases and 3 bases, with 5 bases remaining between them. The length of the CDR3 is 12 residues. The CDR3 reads CASSELGYEQYF. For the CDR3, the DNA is TGTGCCAGCAGTGAACTGGGCTACGAGCAGTACTTC.

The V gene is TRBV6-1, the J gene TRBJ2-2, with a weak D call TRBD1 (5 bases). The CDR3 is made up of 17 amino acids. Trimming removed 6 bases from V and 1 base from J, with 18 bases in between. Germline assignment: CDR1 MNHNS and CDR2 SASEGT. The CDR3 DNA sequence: TGTGCCAGCAGCTCCGACAGACTTGACGAGAACACCGGGGAGCTGTTTTTT. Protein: CASSSDRLDENTGELFF.

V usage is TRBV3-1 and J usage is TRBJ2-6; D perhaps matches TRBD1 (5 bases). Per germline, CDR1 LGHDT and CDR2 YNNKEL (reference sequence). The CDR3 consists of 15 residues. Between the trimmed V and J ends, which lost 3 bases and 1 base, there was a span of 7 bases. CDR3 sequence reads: CASSHQGSGANVLTF. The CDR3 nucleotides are TGTGCCAGCAGCCATCAGGGATCTGGGGCCAACGTCCTGACTTTC. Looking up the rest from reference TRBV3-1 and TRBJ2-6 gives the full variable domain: DTAVSQTPKYLVTQMGNDKSIKCEQNLGHDTMYWYKQDSKKFLKIMFSYNNKELIINETVPNRFSPKSPDKAHLNLHINSLELGDSAVYFCASSHQGSGANVLTFGAGSRLTVL.

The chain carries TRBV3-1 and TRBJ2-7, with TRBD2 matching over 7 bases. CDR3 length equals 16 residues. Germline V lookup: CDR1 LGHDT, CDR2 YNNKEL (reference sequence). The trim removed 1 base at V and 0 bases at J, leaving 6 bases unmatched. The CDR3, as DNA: TGTGCCAGCAGCCAAGCCCTAGCGGATCCCTCCTACGAGCAGTACTTC. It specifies CASSQALADPSYEQYF.

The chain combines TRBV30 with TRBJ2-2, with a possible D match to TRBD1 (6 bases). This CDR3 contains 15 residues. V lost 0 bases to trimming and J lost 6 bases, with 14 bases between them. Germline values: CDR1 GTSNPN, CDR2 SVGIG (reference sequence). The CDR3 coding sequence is TGTGCCTGGAGTGTACGCGCAGGGGTTGCCGGGGAGCTGTTTTTT. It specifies CAWSVRAGVAGELFF.

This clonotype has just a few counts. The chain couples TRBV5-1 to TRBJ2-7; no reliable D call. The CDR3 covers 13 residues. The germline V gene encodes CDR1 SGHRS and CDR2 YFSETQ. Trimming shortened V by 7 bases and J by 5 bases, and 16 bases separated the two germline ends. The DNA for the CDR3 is TGCGCCAGCGGGGAAGGTGTATTGGACGAGCAGTACTTC. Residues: CASGEGVLDEQYF.

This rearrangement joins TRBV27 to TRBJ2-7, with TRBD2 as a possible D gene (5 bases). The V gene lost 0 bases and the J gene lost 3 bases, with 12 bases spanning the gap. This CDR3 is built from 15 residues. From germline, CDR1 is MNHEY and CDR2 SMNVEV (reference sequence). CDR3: CASSLSGGPGYEQYF. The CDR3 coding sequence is TGTGCCAGCAGTTTATCAGGAGGCCCGGGCTACGAGCAGTACTTC.

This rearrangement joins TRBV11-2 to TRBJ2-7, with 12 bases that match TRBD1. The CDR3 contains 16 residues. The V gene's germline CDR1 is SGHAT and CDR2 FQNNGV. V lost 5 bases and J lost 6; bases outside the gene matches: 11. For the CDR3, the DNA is TGTGCCAGCAGCCCCGACCCGGGACAGGGGGCGTCCGAGCAGTACTTC. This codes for CASSPDPGQGASEQYF.

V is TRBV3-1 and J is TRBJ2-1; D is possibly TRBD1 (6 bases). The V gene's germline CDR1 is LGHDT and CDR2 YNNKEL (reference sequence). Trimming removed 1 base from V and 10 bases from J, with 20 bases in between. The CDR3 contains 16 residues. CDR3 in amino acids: CASSQAGVRGGGEQFF. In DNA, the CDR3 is TGTGCCAGCAGCCAAGCAGGTGTCAGGGGTGGTGGCGAGCAGTTCTTC.

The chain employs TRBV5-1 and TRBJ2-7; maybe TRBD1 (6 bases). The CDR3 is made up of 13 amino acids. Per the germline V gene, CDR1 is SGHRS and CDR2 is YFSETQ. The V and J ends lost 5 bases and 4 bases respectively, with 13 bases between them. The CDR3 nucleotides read TGCGCCAGCAGACCTACAGGGAATTACGAGCAGTACTTC. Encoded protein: CASRPTGNYEQYF. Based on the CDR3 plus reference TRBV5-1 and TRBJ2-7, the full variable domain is KAGVTQTPRYLIKTRGQQVTLSCSPISGHRSVSWYQQTPGQGLQFLFEYFSETQRNKGNFPGRFSGRQFSNSRSEMNVSTLELGDSALYLCASRPTGNYEQYFGPGTRLTVT.

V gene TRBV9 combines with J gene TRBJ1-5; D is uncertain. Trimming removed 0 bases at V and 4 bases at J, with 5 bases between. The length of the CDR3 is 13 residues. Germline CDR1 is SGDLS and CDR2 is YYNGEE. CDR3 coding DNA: TGTGCCAGCAGCGTAGCAGCGAATCAGCCCCAGCATTTT. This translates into CASSVAANQPQHF.

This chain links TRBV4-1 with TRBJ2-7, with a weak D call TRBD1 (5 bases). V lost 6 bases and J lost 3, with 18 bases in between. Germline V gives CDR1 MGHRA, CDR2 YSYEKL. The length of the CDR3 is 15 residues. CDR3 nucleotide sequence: TGCGCCAGCAGGTCACAGGTAGATTTGAACTACGAGCAGTACTTC. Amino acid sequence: CASRSQVDLNYEQYF.

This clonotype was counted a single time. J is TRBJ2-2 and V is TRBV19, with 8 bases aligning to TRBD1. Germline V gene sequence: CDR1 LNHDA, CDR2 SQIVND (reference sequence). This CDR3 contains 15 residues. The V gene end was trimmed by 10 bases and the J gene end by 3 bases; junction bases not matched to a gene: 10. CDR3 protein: CATSAGTGHTGELFF. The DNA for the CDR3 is TGTGCCACTAGCGCCGGGACAGGACACACCGGGGAGCTGTTTTTT. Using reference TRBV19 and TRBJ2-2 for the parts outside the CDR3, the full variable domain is DGGITQSPKYLFRKEGQNVTLSCEQNLNHDAMYWYRQDPGQGLRLIYYSQIVNDFQKGDIAEGYSVSREKKESFPLTVTSAQKNPTAFYLCATSAGTGHTGELFFGEGSRLTVL.

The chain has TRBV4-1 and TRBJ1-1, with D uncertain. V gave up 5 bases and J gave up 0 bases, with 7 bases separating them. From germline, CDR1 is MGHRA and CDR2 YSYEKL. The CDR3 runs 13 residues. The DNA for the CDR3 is TGCGCCAGCAGCGAAACCTTGAACACTGAAGCTTTCTTT. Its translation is CASSETLNTEAFF.

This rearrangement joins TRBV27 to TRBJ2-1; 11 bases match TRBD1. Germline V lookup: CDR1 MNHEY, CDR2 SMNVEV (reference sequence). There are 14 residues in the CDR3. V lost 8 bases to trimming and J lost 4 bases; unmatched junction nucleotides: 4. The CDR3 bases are TGTGCCAGCGCGGGACAGGGGGTATACAATGAGCAGTTCTTC. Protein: CASAGQGVYNEQFF.